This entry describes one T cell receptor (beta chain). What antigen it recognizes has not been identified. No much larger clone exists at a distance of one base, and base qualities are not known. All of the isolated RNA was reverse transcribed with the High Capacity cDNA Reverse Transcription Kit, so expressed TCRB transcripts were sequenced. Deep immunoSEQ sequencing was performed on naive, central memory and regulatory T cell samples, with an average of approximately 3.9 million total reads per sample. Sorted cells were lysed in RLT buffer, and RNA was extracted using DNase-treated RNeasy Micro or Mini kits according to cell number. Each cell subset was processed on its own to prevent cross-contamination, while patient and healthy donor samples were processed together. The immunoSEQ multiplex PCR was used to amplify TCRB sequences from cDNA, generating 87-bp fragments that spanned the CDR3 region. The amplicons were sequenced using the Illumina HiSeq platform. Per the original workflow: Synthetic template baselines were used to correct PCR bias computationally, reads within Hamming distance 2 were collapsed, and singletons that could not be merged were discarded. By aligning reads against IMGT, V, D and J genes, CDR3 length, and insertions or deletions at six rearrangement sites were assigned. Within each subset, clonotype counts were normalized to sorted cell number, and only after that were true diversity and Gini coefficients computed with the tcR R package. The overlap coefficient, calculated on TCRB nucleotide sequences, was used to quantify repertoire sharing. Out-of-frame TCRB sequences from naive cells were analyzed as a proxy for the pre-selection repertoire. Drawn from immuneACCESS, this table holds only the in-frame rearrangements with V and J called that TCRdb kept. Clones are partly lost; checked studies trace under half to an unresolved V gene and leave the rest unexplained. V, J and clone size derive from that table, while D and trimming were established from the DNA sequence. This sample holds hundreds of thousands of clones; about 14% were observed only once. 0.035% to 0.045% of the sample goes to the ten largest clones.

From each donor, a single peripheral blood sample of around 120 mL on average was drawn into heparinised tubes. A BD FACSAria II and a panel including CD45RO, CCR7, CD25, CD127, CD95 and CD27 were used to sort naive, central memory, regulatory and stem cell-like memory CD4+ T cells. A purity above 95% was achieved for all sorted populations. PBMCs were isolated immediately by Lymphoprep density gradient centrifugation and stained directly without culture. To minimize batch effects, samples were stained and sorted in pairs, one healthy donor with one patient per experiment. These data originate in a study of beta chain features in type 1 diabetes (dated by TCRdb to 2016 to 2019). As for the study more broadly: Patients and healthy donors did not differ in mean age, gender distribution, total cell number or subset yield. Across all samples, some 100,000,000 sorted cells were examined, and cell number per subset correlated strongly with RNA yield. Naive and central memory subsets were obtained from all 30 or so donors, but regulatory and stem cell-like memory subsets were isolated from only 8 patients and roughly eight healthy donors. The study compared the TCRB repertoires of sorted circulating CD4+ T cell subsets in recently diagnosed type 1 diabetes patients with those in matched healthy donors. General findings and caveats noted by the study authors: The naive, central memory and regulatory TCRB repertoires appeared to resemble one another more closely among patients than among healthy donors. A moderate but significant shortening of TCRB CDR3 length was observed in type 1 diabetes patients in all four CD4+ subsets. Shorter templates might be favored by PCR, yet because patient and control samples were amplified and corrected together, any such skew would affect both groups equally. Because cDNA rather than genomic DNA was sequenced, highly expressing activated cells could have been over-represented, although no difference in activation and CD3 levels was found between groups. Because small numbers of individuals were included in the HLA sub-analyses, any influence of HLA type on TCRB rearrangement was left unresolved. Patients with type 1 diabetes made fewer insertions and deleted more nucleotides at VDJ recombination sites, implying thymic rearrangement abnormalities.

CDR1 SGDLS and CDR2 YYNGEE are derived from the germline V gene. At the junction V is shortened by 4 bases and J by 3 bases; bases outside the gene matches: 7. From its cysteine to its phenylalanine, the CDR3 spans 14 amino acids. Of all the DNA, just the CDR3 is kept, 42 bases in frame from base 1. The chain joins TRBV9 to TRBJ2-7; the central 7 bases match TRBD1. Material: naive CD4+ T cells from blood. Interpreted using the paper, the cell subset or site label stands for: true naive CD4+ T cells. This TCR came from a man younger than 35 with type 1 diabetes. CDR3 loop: CASSPRGTDYEQYF. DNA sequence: TGTGCCAGCAGCCCTAGGGGGACAGACTACGAGCAGTACTTC.